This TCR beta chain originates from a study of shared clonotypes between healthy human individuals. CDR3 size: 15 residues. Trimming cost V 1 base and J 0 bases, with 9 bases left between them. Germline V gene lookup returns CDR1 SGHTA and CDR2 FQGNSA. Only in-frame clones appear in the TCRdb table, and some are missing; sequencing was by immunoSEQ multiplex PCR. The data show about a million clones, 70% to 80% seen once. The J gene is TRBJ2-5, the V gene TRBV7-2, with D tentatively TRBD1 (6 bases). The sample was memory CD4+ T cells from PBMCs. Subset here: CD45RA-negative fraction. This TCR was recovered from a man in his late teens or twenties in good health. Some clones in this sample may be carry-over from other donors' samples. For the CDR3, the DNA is TGTGCCAGCAGCTTAGTAGGGGGAAACCAAGAGACCCAGTACTTC. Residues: CASSLVGGNQETQYF.